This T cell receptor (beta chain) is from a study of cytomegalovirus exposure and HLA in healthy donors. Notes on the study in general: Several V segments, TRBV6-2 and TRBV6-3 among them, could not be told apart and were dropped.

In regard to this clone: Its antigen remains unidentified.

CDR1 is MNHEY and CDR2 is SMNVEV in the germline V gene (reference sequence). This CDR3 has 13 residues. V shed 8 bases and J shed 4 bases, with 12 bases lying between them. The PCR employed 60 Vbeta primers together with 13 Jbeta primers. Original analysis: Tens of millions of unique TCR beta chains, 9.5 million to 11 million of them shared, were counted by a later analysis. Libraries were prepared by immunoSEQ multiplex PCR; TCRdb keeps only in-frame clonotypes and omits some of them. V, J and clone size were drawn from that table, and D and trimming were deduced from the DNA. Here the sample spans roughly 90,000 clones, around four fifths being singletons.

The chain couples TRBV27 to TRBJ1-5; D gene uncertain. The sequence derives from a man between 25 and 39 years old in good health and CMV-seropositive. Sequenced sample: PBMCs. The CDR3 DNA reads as TGTGCCAGCGCCTGGTACGGGAATCAGCCCCAGCATTTT. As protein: CASAWYGNQPQHF.